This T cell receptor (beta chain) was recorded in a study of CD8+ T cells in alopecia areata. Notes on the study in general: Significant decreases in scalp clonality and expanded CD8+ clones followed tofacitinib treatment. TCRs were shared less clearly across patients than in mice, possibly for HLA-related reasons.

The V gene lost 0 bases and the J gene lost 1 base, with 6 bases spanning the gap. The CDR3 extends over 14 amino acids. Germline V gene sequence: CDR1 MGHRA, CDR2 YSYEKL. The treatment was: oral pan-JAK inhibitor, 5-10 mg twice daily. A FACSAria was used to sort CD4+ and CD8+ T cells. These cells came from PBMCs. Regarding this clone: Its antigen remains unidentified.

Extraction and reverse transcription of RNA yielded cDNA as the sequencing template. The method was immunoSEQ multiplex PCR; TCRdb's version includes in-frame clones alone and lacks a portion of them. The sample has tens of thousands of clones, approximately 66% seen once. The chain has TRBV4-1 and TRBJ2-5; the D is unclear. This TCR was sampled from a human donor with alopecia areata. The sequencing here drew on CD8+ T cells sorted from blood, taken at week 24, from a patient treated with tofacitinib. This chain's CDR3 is CASSQDHSQETQYF. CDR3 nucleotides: TGCGCCAGCAGCCAAGATCACAGCCAAGAGACCCAGTACTTC.